The rows below give T cell receptor beta chains drawn from one sample of a study of T cells in Graves' hyperthyroidism and ophthalmopathy. TCRdb processed the multiplex PCR reads anew with MiXCR; each CDR3 protein has one entry. The sample contains 380,000 or so distinct CDR3 sequences, 19% of which appear only once. Sequencing input: blood. The receptors come from a woman aged 18-30 years with Graves' hyperthyroidism. CDR3s include the opening cysteine and the closing phenylalanine or tryptophan. The order of the fields is J gene, D gene, clone size, V gene, CDR3 protein, CDR3 DNA. The D gene is left open where the match is weak. Size is omitted from some rows. Given values are once, few, many or a class for expanded clones.

J: TRBJ1-1; D: .; size: .; V: TRBV24-1; CDR3: CATSEGAVGEGAFF; DNA: TGTGCCACCAGTGAGGGGGCAGTGGGGGAGGGAGCTTTCTTT
J: TRBJ1-5; D: TRBD1; size: many; V: TRBV20-1; CDR3: CSASDGTGWNQPQHF; DNA: TGCAGTGCTAGTGACGGGACAGGGTGGAATCAGCCCCAGCATTTT
J: TRBJ1-1; D: .; size: .; V: TRBV5-1; CDR3: CASGVEGQNTEAFF; DNA: TGCGCCAGCGGAGTAGAGGGACAGAACACTGAAGCTTTCTTT
J: TRBJ2-7; D: .; size: many; V: TRBV2; CDR3: CASSEGGNEQYF; DNA: TGTGCCAGCAGTGAGGGAGGAAACGAGCAGTACTTC
J: TRBJ2-5; D: .; size: many; V: TRBV5-1; CDR3: CASSLVGGQETQYF; DNA: TGCGCCAGCAGCTTGGTTGGAGGGCAAGAGACCCAGTACTTC
J: TRBJ1-2; D: TRBD1; size: many; V: TRBV18; CDR3: CASSRQGVAGYGYTF; DNA: TGTGCCAGCTCCCGACAGGGGGTAGCAGGCTATGGCTACACCTTC
J: TRBJ2-7; D: .; size: many; V: TRBV2; CDR3: CASSFFGEQYF; DNA: TGTGCCAGCAGTTTCTTCGGCGAGCAGTACTTC
J: TRBJ1-2; D: .; size: many; V: TRBV12-3/TRBV12-4; CDR3: CASRNPGAAPANYGYTF; DNA: TGTGCCAGCAGAAACCCCGGGGCGGCTCCAGCTAACTATGGCTACACCTTC
J: TRBJ1-1; D: .; size: .; V: TRBV10-2; CDR3: CASSGSASVGPEAFF; DNA: TGCGCCAGCAGTGGATCAGCCTCCGTAGGCCCTGAAGCTTTCTTT
J: TRBJ2-4; D: .; size: many; V: TRBV5-1; CDR3: CASSLTGSRGKNIQYF; DNA: TGCGCCAGCAGCCTTACAGGATCCCGTGGCAAAAACATTCAGTACTTC
J: TRBJ1-1; D: .; size: many; V: TRBV12-3/TRBV12-4; CDR3: CASSFSLLNTEAFF; DNA: TGTGCCAGCAGTTTTAGTCTGTTGAACACTGAAGCTTTCTTT
J: TRBJ2-7; D: .; size: many; V: TRBV12-3/TRBV12-4; CDR3: CASSAFPPSYEQYF; DNA: TGTGCCAGCAGTGCTTTTCCTCCCTCCTACGAGCAGTACTTC
J: TRBJ1-1; D: .; size: many; V: TRBV6-1; CDR3: CASLGQLMNTEAFF; DNA: TGTGCCAGTCTCGGACAGCTCATGAACACTGAAGCTTTCTTT
J: TRBJ2-7; D: .; size: many; V: TRBV5-1; CDR3: CASSLVGGSGEQYF; DNA: TGCGCCAGCAGCTTGGTCGGGGGCTCGGGCGAGCAGTACTTC
J: TRBJ2-2; D: TRBD1; size: many; V: TRBV19; CDR3: CASYDRANTGELFF; DNA: TGTGCCAGTTACGACAGGGCGAACACCGGGGAGCTGTTTTTT
J: TRBJ1-1; D: TRBD1; size: many; V: TRBV13; CDR3: CASSPRQGNTEAFF; DNA: TGTGCCAGCAGCCCTAGACAGGGGAACACTGAAGCTTTCTTT
J: TRBJ2-5; D: .; size: .; V: TRBV24-1; CDR3: CATSDAGVQGRETQYF; DNA: TGTGCCACCAGTGATGCAGGGGTACAGGGTAGAGAGACCCAGTACTTC
J: TRBJ1-1; D: .; size: .; V: TRBV5-1; CDR3: CASRSEPSSTDAFF; DNA: TGCGCCAGCAGGAGTGAGCCTTCGAGCACTGATGCTTTCTTT
J: TRBJ2-5; D: .; size: .; V: TRBV11-2; CDR3: CASSSLRVGKETQYF; DNA: TGTGCCAGCAGCTCCCTGAGGGTGGGGAAAGAGACCCAGTACTTC
J: TRBJ2-7; D: .; size: many; V: TRBV29-1; CDR3: CSVEDYRNEQYF; DNA: TGCAGCGTTGAAGATTATAGGAACGAGCAGTACTTC
J: TRBJ2-5; D: TRBD2; size: many; V: TRBV6-2/TRBV6-3; CDR3: CASRERGGLETQYF; DNA: TGTGCCAGCAGGGAGCGGGGGGGCCTCGAGACCCAGTACTTC
J: TRBJ1-3; D: TRBD1; size: many; V: TRBV12-3/TRBV12-4; CDR3: CASSWDRRGPIYF; DNA: TGTGCCAGCAGTTGGGACAGGCGGGGACCCATATATTTT
J: TRBJ1-2; D: .; size: .; V: TRBV10-3; CDR3: CAISAHHDYTF; DNA: TGTGCCATCAGTGCCCACCATGACTACACCTTC
J: TRBJ1-2; D: .; size: many; V: TRBV7-2; CDR3: CASSFYKQDYGYTF; DNA: TGTGCCAGCAGCTTTTATAAGCAGGACTATGGCTACACCTTC
J: TRBJ1-1; D: .; size: many; V: TRBV7-9; CDR3: CASSSRQFMNTEAFF; DNA: TGTGCCAGCAGTTCCCGACAGTTCATGAACACTGAAGCTTTCTTT
J: TRBJ1-2; D: .; size: many; V: TRBV12-3/TRBV12-4; CDR3: CASSYRVRQAYYGYTF; DNA: TGTGCCAGCAGTTACCGGGTACGACAGGCGTACTATGGCTACACCTTC
J: TRBJ1-2; D: .; size: many; V: TRBV9; CDR3: CASSVVGREDYGYTF; DNA: TGTGCCAGCAGCGTAGTTGGCAGGGAAGACTATGGCTACACCTTC
J: TRBJ1-1; D: .; size: few; V: TRBV19; CDR3: CASSGGRRRTEAFF; DNA: TGTGCCAGTAGCGGGGGCCGGAGGAGAACTGAAGCTTTCTTT
J: TRBJ1-2; D: TRBD1; size: many; V: TRBV29-1; CDR3: CSVDGPTPGTGYYGYTF; DNA: TGCAGCGTTGATGGGCCCACACCCGGGACAGGGTATTATGGCTACACCTTC
J: TRBJ2-5; D: TRBD1; size: many; V: TRBV10-3; CDR3: CAISDSGTGGAETQYF; DNA: TGTGCCATCAGTGACTCGGGGACAGGGGGCGCGGAGACCCAGTACTTC
J: TRBJ1-2; D: .; size: many; V: TRBV27; CDR3: CASSSSVPGGYTF; DNA: TGTGCCAGCAGTTCCTCGGTACCGGGTGGCTACACCTTC
J: TRBJ2-7; D: .; size: many; V: TRBV20-1; CDR3: CSASPQVSYEQYF; DNA: TGCAGTGCTAGCCCACAGGTCTCCTACGAGCAGTACTTC
J: TRBJ2-7; D: TRBD1; size: .; V: TRBV4-1; CDR3: CASSQHPGQGPEQYF; DNA: TGCGCCAGCAGCCAGCATCCGGGACAGGGTCCCGAGCAGTACTTC
J: TRBJ1-5; D: .; size: .; V: TRBV20-1; CDR3: CSASWERSNQPQHF; DNA: TGCAGTGCTAGTTGGGAAAGGAGCAATCAGCCCCAGCATTTT
J: TRBJ2-7; D: TRBD1; size: .; V: TRBV20-1; CDR3: CSARDLLRDRVYEQYF; DNA: TGCAGTGCTAGAGATCTCCTCCGGGACAGGGTCTACGAGCAGTACTTC
J: TRBJ1-5; D: .; size: many; V: TRBV12-3/TRBV12-4; CDR3: CASSLETQPQHF; DNA: TGTGCCAGCAGTCTAGAAACTCAGCCCCAGCATTTT
J: TRBJ2-2; D: .; size: many; V: TRBV7-7; CDR3: CASSVGTANTGELFF; DNA: TGTGCTAGCAGCGTCGGGACGGCGAACACCGGGGAGCTGTTTTTT
J: TRBJ1-1; D: .; size: .; V: TRBV19; CDR3: CASSTPTARGAFF; DNA: TGTGCCAGTAGTACGCCGACTGCCCGGGGGGCTTTCTTT
J: TRBJ1-5; D: .; size: many; V: TRBV7-9; CDR3: CASSPGFKGNQPQHF; DNA: TGTGCCAGCAGCCCAGGTTTCAAGGGCAATCAGCCCCAGCATTTT
J: TRBJ1-1; D: .; size: .; V: TRBV12-3/TRBV12-4; CDR3: CASSLSGADTEAFF; DNA: TGTGCCAGCAGTTTGTCGGGGGCGGACACTGAAGCTTTCTTT
J: TRBJ1-1; D: .; size: many; V: TRBV27; CDR3: CASSPMGHTEAFF; DNA: TGTGCCAGCAGTCCCATGGGACACACTGAAGCTTTCTTT
J: TRBJ2-7; D: TRBD1; size: many; V: TRBV7-8; CDR3: CASSTQDRGKGFTYEQYF; DNA: TGTGCCAGCAGCACCCAAGACAGGGGAAAGGGATTTACTTACGAGCAGTACTTC
J: TRBJ2-7; D: .; size: .; V: TRBV5-1; CDR3: CASTTGTSSYEQYF; DNA: TGCGCCAGCACCACCGGGACGTCATCCTACGAGCAGTACTTC
J: TRBJ1-2; D: .; size: many; V: TRBV9; CDR3: CASSVDVYGYTF; DNA: TGTGCCAGCAGCGTAGATGTATATGGCTACACCTTC
J: TRBJ1-3; D: .; size: many; V: TRBV28; CDR3: CASAPPTPNTIYF; DNA: TGTGCCAGCGCACCGCCCACTCCGAACACCATATATTTT
J: TRBJ1-3; D: .; size: many; V: TRBV3-1; CDR3: CASSGGVGGNTIYF; DNA: TGTGCCAGTTCGGGGGGGGTTGGCGGAAACACCATATATTTT
J: TRBJ1-5; D: .; size: .; V: TRBV5-8; CDR3: CASSPGVASNQPQHF; DNA: TGTGCCAGCAGCCCGGGGGTAGCCAGCAATCAGCCCCAGCATTTT
J: TRBJ1-1; D: .; size: few; V: TRBV18; CDR3: CASSPRPRAEAFF; DNA: TGTGCCAGCTCACCACGGCCCAGGGCTGAAGCTTTCTTT
J: TRBJ1-1; D: .; size: many; V: TRBV2; CDR3: CATQRYTEAFF; DNA: TGTGCCACCCAACGGTACACTGAAGCTTTCTTT
J: TRBJ2-7; D: .; size: many; V: TRBV6-5; CDR3: CASSYYSDGTYEQYF; DNA: TGTGCCAGCAGTTACTACTCGGACGGAACCTACGAGCAGTACTTC
J: TRBJ1-2; D: .; size: many; V: TRBV7-9; CDR3: CASSSTSGGSYGYTF; DNA: TGTGCCAGCAGCTCTACCTCCGGGGGCAGCTATGGCTACACCTTC
J: TRBJ2-5; D: TRBD1; size: many; V: TRBV6-1; CDR3: CASTLTSGGAETQYF; DNA: TGTGCCAGCACTCTTACGTCAGGGGGCGCGGAGACCCAGTACTTC
J: TRBJ2-7; D: .; size: many; V: TRBV5-1; CDR3: CASSIPLLKGGEQYF; DNA: TGCGCCAGCAGCATACCACTACTGAAAGGCGGCGAGCAGTACTTC
J: TRBJ2-7; D: .; size: many; V: TRBV18; CDR3: CASHRGYEQYF; DNA: TGTGCCAGCCACAGAGGTTACGAGCAGTACTTC
J: TRBJ2-5; D: .; size: few; V: TRBV29-1; CDR3: CSASHRRGETQYF; DNA: TGCAGCGCAAGCCACAGGCGCGGAGAGACCCAGTACTTC